What follows are 3 T cell receptor beta chains derived from one specimen sequenced in a study of blood T cell repertoires in COVID-19. Sequenced by immunoSEQ multiplex PCR; TCRdb stores in-frame clones only, minus some. The sample contains a few hundred thousand clones, nearly 90% of which appear only once. The sequenced material came from PBMCs or T cells enriched from blood (not recorded which). The receptors shown here come from a woman between 18 and 29 years old with acute COVID-19.

This clone was picked up one time. CDR3 nucleotides: TGCGCCAGCAGGTGGCAGGGGGGAGACGAGCAGTACTTC. Translated, it gives CASRWQGGDEQYF. The chain links TRBV23-1 to TRBJ2-7; tentative D call: TRBD1 (7 bases). TRBV23-1 is an ORF; its function is uncertain. The CDR3 is 13 residues long. Trimming cost V 6 bases and J 5 bases, with 14 bases left between them.

This clone was observed once. The gene calls are TRBV7-9 and TRBJ2-7; maybe TRBD2 (6 bases). V was pared by 4 bases and J by 3 bases, with 7 bases between. This CDR3 is 12 amino acids long. Germline V CDR1 and CDR2: SEHNR, FQNEAQ (reference sequence). CDR3 sequence reads: CASSWGDYEQYF. The CDR3 nucleotides are TGTGCCAGCAGCTGGGGGGACTACGAGCAGTACTTC.

This clone was seen a single time. J is TRBJ1-3 and V is TRBV19; weak D call: TRBD1 (5 bases). Between the trimmed V and J ends, which lost 5 bases and 0 bases, there was a span of 11 bases. The CDR3 is 15 amino acids. The V gene's germline CDR1 is LNHDA and CDR2 SQIVND (reference sequence). CDR3 protein: CASSRGRNSGNTIYF. The CDR3 DNA is TGTGCCAGTAGTCGGGGGAGGAACTCTGGAAACACCATATATTTT.